This T cell receptor beta chain was recovered during a study of CXCR3-negative and CXCR3-positive naive CD8 T cells. General study findings and limits: Similarly elevated diversity marked both naive subsets, with memory CD8+ cells showing far lower diversity. CD5 surface expression was similar among naive subsets, and TCR strength was estimated by inference from TRB CDR3 properties. CXCR3-positive naive cells carried more hydrophobic TRB CDR3s than CXCR3-negative ones.

UMI-labeled 5' RACE yielded the TRB cDNA libraries. Reanalyzing the 5' RACE reads, TCRdb keeps one entry per CDR3 protein, without DNA. The sample's table shows about 57,000 distinct CDR3 sequences. The CDR3 length is 17 residues. A CD45RO-CCR7+CD27+CD95- phenotype identified naive CD8+ T cells. Comments on this clonotype: Its target is not known.

The J gene is TRBJ2-1, the V gene TRBV12-3 or TRBV12-4; TCRdb proposes TRBD2, but this gene call is untestable without DNA. Sequenced material: naive CXCR3+ CD8+ T cells from blood. Subset reported: CD45RO-CCR7+CD27+CD95- naive CD8+ T cells expressing CXCR3 (TNR3+). The origin of this receptor is a human donor in good health. Some clones in this sample may be carry-over from other donors' samples. The CDR3 sequence: CASSFSSRGPPGLNKFF.